Sequencing of this TCR beta chain was carried out in a study of CD8 T cells in Susac syndrome. This clonotype was counted once. In blood CD8+ and CD4+ T cells, TCR beta underwent sequencing. It was with random hexamers that roughly 0.45 to 1 ug RNA was reverse transcribed. TCRdb reanalysed the immunoSEQ multiplex PCR reads using MiXCR and keeps one entry per CDR3 protein. The sample records hundreds of thousands of distinct CDR3 sequences, approximately 89% being singletons. V lost 2 bases, J lost 1 base, and 17 bases lay in between. The CDR3 has 17 residues. Germline values: CDR1 MDHEN, CDR2 SYDVKM. The V call is TRBV28, the J call TRBJ1-1, with D possibly TRBD1 on 5 matching bases. What was sequenced was CD8+ T cells from PBMCs. This clonotype originated in a human donor with multiple sclerosis. The DNA for the CDR3 is TGTGCCAGCAGTTTAGTCAGGGTTGGATGGACGAACACTGAAGCTTTCTTT. It yields the protein CASSLVRVGWTNTEAFF.